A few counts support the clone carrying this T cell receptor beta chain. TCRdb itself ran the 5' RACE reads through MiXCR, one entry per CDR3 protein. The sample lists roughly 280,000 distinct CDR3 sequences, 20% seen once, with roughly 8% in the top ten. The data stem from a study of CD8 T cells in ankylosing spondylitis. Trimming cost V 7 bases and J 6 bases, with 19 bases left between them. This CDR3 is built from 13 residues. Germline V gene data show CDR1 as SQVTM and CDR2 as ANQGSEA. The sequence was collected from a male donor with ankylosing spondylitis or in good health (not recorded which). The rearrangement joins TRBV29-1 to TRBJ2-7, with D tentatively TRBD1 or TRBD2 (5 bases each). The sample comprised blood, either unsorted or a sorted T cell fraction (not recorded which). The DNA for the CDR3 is TGCAGCGCCTCGGTCCAGGGAGAGGTCGAGCAGTACGTC. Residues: CSASVQGEVEQYV.